Many counts were recorded for the clone carrying this T cell receptor (beta chain). The time point is: pre-sensitization, week 0. Treatment here: therapeutic diphenylcyclopropenone sensitization with weekly scalp DPC. It was from unfractionated whole blood that total RNA was extracted. This specimen belongs to a study of human T cells and chemical hapten exposure. Study-level background: The upper back received 0.01% DPC by patch testing, with results read at 6 days.

Authors' data handling: Ranging from roughly 23,224 to 750,000, TCR counts per sample had a median value of approximately 97,000. TCRdb fed the RACE reads into MiXCR, producing one record per CDR3 protein. The V and J calls here are based on TCRdb, not the publication. Among about 89,000 distinct CDR3 sequences listed, approximately 11% were seen once. Trimming removed 3 bases at V and 2 bases at J, with 11 bases between. Germline V lookup: CDR1 LNHDA, CDR2 SQIVND (reference sequence). The CDR3 is made up of 15 amino acids. The rearrangement joins TRBV19 to TRBJ1-5; the D gene is possibly TRBD1 (5 bases). The material sequenced was whole blood, taken in connection with sensitization to the hapten diphenylcyclopropenone (DPC). The source is an older woman with alopecia areata. Some clones in this sample may be carry-over from other donors' samples. This CDR3 is CASSIGSRGNQPQHF. DNA for the CDR3: TGTGCCAGTAGTATCGGGTCCAGGGGCAATCAGCCCCAGCATTTT. Together with reference TRBV19 and TRBJ1-5, the CDR3 gives the full variable domain: DGGITQSPKYLFRKEGQNVTLSCEQNLNHDAMYWYRQDPGQGLRLIYYSQIVNDFQKGDIAEGYSVSREKKESFPLTVTSAQKNPTAFYLCASSIGSRGNQPQHFGDGTRLSIL.